Listed here is a single T cell receptor beta chain. The antigen is undetermined. The entry originates in a study of shared clonotypes between healthy human individuals. At the level of the study: Each donor had three CD4 naive, three CD4 memory, two CD8 naive and one CD8 memory plate. Points from the study as a whole: Donor scarcity curtailed the genetic and exposure-history diversity represented herein.

The CDR3 sequence is 13 residues long. Trimming left V 1 base short and J 5 bases short, with 6 bases between. The germline gives CDR1 MDHEN, CDR2 SYDVKM. Assay: immunoSEQ multiplex PCR; the TCRdb copy retains only in-frame clones and omits some. This table has about 2.1 million clones, approximately 94% appearing once. CD45RO negativity and positive selection for CCR7 defined naive CD8 cells, a population that excluded terminally differentiated effector memory CD45RA+ cells. The clonotype originates from a man younger than 35 in good health. Some clones in this sample may be carry-over from other donors' samples. Sequencing was done on a sample of naive CD8+ T cells from PBMCs. The chain is built from TRBV28 and TRBJ2-1; no reliable D call. This chain's CDR3 is CASSLFLDNEQFF. The DNA of the CDR3 is TGTGCCAGCAGTTTATTTCTAGACAATGAGCAGTTCTTC. Full variable domain (outside the CDR3, taken from reference TRBV28 and TRBJ2-1): DVKVTQSSRYLVKRTGEKVFLECVQDMDHENMFWYRQDPGLGLRLIYFSYDVKMKEKGDIPEGYSVSREKKERFSLILESASTNQTSMYLCASSLFLDNEQFFGPGTRLTVL.